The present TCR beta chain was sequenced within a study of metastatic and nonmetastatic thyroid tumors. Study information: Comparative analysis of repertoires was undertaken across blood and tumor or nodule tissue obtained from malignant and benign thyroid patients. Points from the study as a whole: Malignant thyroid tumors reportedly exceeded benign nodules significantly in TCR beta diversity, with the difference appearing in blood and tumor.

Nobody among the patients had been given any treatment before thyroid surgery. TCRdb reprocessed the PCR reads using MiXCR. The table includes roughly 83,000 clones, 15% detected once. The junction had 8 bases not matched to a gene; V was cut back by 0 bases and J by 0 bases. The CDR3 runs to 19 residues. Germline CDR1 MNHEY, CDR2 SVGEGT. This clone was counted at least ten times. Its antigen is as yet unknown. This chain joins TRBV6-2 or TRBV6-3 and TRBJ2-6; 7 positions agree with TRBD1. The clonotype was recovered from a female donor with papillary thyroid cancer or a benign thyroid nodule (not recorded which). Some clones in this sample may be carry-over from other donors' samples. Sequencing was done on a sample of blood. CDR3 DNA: TGTGCCAGCAGTTACTCGTTACAGAGGGGGCACTCTGGGGCCAACGTCCTGACTTTC. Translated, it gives CASSYSLQRGHSGANVLTF.